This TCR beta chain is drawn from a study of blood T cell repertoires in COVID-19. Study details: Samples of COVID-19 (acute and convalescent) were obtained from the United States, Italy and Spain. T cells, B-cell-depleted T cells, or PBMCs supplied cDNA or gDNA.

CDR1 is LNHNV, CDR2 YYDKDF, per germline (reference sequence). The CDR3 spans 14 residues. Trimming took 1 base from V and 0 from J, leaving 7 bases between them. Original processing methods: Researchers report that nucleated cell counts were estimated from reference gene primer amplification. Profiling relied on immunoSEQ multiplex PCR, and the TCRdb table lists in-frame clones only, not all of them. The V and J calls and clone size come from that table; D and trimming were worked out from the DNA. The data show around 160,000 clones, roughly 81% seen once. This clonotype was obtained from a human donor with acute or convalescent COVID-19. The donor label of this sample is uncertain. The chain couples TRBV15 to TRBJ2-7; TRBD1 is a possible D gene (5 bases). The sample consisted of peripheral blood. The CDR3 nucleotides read TGTGCCACCAGCAGAGGGGGCACCTCCTACGAGCAGTACTTC. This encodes CATSRGGTSYEQYF.